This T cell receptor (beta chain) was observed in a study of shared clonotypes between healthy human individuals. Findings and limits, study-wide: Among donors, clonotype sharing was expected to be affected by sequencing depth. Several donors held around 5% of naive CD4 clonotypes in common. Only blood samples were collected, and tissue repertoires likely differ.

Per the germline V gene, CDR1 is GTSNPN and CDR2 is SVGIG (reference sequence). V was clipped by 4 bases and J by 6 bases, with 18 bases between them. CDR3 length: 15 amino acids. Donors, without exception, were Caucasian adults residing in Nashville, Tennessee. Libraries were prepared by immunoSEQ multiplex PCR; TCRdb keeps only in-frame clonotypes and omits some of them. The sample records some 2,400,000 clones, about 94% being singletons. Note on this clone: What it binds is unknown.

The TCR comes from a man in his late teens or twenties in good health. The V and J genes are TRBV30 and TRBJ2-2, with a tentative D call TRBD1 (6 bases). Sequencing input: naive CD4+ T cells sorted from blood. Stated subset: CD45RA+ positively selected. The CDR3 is CAWITGQSYPGELFF. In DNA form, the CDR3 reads TGTGCCTGGATCACAGGACAGAGTTATCCCGGGGAGCTGTTTTTT.